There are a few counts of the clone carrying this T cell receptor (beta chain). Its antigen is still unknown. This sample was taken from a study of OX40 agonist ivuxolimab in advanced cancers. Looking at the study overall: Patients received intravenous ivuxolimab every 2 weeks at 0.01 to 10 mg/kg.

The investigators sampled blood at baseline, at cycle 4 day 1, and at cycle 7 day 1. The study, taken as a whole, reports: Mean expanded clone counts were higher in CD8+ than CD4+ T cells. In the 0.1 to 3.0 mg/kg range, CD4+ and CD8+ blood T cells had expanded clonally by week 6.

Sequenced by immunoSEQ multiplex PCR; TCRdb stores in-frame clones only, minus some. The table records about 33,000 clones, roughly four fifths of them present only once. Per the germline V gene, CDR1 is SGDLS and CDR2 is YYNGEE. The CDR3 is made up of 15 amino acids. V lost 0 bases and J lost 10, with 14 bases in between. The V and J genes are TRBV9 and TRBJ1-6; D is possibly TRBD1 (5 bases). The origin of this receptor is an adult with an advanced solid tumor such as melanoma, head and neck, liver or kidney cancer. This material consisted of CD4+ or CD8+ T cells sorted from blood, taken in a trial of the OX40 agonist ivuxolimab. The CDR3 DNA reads TGTGCCAGCAGCGTAGGCTGGCAGGGAGAATCACCCCTCCACTTT. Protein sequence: CASSVGWQGESPLHF.